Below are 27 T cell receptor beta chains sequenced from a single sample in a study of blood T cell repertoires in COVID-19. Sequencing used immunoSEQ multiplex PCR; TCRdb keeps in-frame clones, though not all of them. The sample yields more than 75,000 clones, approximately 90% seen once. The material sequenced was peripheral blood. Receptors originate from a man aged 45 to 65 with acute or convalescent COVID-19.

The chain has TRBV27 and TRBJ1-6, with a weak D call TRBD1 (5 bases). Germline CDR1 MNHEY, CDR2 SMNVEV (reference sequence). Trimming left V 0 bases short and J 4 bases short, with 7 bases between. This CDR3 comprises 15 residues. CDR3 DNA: TGTGCCAGCAGTTTATCGGGGGGTTATAATTCACCCCTCCACTTT. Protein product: CASSLSGGYNSPLHF.

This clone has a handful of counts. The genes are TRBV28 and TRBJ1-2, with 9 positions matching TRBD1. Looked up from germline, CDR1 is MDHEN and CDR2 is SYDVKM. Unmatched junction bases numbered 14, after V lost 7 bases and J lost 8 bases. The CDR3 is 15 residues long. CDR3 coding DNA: TGTGCCAGCACAACAGGGGGCGCTAAGCTCAGGGGCTACACCTTC. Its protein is CASTTGGAKLRGYTF.

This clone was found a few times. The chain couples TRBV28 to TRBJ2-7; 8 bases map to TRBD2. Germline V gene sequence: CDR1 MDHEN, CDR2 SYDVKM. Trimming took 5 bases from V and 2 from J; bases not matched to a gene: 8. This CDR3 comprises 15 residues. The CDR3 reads CASSPRAGVAYEQYF. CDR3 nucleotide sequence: TGTGCCAGCAGTCCGAGAGCGGGAGTGGCCTACGAGCAGTACTTC.

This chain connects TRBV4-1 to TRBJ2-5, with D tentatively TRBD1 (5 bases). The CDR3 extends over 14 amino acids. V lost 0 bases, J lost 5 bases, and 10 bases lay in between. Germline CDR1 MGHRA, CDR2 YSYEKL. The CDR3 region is CASSQDQGKETQYF. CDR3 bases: TGCGCCAGCAGCCAAGACCAGGGTAAGGAGACCCAGTACTTC.

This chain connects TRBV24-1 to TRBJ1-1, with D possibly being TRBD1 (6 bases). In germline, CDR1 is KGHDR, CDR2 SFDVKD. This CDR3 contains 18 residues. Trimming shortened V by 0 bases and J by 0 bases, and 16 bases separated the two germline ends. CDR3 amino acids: CATSDLPGQICMNTEAFF. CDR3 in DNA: TGTGCCACCAGTGATTTGCCCGGACAGATCTGCATGAACACTGAAGCTTTCTTT.

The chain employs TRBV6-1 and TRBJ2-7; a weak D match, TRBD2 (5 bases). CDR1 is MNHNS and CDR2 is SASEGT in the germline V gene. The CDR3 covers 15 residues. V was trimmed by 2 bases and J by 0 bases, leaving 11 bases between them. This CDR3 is CASSELMGSSYEQYV. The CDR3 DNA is TGTGCCAGCAGTGAATTGATGGGGAGCTCCTACGAGCAGTACGTC.

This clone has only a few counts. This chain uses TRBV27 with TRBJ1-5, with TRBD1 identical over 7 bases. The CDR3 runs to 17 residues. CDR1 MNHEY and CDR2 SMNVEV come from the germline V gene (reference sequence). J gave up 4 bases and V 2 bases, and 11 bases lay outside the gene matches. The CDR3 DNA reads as TGTGCCAGCAGTTTAAAGGCGGGTAGGGACAGAAATCAGCCCCAGCATTTT. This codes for CASSLKAGRDRNQPQHF.

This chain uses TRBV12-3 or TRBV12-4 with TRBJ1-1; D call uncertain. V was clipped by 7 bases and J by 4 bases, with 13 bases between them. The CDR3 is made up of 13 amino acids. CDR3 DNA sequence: TGTGCCAGCACCGAACTACCGGGCACTGAAGCTTTCTTT. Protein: CASTELPGTEAFF.

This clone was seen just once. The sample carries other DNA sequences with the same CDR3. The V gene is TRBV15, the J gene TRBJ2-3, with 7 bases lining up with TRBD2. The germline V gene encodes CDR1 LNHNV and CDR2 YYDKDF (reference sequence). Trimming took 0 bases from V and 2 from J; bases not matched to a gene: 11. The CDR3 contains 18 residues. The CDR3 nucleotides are TGTGCCACCAGCAGAGATATGGGGGGGAGCCTACTCACAGATACGCAGTATTTT. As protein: CATSRDMGGSLLTDTQYF.

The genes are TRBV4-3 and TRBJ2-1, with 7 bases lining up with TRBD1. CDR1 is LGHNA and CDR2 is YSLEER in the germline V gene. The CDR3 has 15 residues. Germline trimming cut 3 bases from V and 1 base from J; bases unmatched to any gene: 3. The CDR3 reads CASSQYRGSYNEQFF. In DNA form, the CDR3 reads TGCGCCAGCAGCCAGTACAGGGGATCCTACAATGAGCAGTTCTTC.

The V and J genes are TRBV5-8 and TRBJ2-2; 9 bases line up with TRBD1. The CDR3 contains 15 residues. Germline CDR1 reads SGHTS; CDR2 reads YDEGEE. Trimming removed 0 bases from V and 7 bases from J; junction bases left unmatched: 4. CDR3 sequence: CASSLDRGPGGELFF. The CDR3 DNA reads TGTGCCAGCAGCTTGGACAGGGGGCCTGGCGGGGAGCTGTTTTTT.

In DNA, the CDR3 is TGTGCCAGCAGTGAAGCTGCAATCAGTACCAATCAGCCCCAGCATTTT. This codes for CASSEAAISTNQPQHF. J is TRBJ1-5 and V is TRBV2; no reliable D call. From germline, CDR1 is SNHLY and CDR2 FYNNEI. Trimming cost V 0 bases and J 3 bases, with 12 bases left between them. This CDR3 comprises 16 residues.

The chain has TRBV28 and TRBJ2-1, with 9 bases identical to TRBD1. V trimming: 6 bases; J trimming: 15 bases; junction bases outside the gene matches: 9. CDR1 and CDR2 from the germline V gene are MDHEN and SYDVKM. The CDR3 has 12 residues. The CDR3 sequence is CASRTTGGEWFF. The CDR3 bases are TGTGCCAGCAGGACGACAGGGGGTGAGTGGTTCTTC.

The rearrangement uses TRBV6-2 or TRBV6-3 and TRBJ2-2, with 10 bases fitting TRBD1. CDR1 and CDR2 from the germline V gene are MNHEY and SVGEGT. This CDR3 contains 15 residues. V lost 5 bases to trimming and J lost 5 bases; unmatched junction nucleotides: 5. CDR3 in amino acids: CASSIRTGGTGELFF. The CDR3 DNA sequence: TGTGCCAGCAGTATCCGGACAGGGGGGACCGGGGAGCTGTTTTTT.

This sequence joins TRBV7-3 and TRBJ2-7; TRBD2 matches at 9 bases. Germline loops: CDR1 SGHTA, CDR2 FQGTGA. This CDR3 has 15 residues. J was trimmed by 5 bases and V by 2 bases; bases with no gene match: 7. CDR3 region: CASSLGLAGIHEQYF. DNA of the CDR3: TGTGCCAGCAGCTTAGGGCTAGCGGGAATCCACGAGCAGTACTTC.

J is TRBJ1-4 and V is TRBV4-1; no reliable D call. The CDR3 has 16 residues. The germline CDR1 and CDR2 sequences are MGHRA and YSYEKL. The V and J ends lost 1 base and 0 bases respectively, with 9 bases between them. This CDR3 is CASSQAAAATNEKLFF. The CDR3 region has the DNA TGCGCCAGCAGCCAAGCTGCTGCGGCAACTAATGAAAAACTGTTTTTT.

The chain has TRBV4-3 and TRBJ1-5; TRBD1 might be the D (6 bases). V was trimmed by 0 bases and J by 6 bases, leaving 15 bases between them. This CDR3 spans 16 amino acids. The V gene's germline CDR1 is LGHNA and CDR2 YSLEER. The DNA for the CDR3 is TGCGCCAGCAGCCAAGAACTGGGGGACACCCTTCAGCCCCAGCATTTT. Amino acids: CASSQELGDTLQPQHF.

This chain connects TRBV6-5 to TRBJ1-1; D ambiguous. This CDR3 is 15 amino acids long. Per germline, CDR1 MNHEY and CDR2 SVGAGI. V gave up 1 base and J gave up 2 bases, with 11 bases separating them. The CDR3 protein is CASSYFLGENTEAFF. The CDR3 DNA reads TGTGCCAGCAGTTACTTTCTAGGAGAAAACACTGAAGCTTTCTTT.

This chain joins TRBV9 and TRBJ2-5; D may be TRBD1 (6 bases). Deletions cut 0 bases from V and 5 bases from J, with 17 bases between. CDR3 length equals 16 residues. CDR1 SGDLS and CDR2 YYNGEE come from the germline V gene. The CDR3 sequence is CASSVGPGDGYETQYF. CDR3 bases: TGTGCCAGCAGCGTAGGACCAGGGGACGGGTATGAGACCCAGTACTTC.

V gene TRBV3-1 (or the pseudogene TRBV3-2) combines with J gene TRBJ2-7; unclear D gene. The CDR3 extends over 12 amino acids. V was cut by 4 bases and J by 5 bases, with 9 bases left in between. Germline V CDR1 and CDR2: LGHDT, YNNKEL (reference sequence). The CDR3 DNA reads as TGTGCCAGCAGCCGCTCGGTCCACGAGCAGTACTTC. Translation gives CASSRSVHEQYF.

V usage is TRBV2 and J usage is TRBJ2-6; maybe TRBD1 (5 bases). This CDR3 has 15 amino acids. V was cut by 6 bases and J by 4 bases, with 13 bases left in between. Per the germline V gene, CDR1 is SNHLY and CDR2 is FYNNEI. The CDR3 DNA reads TGTGCCAGCAGCAACAGGTTAGGGGGGGCCAACGTCCTGACTTTC. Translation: CASSNRLGGANVLTF.

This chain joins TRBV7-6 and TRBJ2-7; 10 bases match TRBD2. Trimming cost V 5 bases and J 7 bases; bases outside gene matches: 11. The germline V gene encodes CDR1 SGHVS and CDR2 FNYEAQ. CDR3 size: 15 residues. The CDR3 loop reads CASSESSGRTEEQYF. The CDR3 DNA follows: TGTGCCAGCAGCGAGAGTAGCGGGAGGACGGAGGAGCAGTACTTC.

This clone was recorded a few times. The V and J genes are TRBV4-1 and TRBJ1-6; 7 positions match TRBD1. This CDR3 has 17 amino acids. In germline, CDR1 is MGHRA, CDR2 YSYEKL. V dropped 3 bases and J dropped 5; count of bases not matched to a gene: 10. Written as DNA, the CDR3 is TGCGCCAGCAGCCACTCTAAGCCGGGACAGAATAATTCACCCCTCCACTTT. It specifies CASSHSKPGQNNSPLHF.

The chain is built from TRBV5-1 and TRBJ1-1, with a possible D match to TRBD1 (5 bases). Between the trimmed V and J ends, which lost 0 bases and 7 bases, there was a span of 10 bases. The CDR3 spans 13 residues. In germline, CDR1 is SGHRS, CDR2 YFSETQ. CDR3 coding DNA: TGCGCCAGCAGCTTGGGTACAGGTGTTGAAGCTTTCTTT. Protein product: CASSLGTGVEAFF.

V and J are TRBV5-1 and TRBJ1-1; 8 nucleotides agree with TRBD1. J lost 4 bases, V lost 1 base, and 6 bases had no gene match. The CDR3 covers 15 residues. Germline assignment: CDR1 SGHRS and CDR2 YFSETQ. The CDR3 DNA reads TGCGCCAGCAGCTTGTCCCTACAGGGGGGCACTGAAGCTTTCTTT. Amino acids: CASSLSLQGGTEAFF.

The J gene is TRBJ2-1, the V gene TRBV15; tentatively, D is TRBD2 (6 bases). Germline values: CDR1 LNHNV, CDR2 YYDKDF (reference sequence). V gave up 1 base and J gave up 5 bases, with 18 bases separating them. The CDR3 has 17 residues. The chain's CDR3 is CATSRGAIGGADNEQFF. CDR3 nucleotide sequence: TGTGCCACCAGCAGAGGGGCGATCGGGGGTGCGGACAATGAGCAGTTCTTC.

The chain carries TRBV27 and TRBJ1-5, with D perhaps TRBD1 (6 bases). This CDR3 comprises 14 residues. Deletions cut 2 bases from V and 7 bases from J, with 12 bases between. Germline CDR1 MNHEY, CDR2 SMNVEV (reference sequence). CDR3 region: CASSLQGRGQPQHF. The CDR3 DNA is TGTGCCAGCAGTTTACAGGGGAGGGGGCAGCCCCAGCATTTT.